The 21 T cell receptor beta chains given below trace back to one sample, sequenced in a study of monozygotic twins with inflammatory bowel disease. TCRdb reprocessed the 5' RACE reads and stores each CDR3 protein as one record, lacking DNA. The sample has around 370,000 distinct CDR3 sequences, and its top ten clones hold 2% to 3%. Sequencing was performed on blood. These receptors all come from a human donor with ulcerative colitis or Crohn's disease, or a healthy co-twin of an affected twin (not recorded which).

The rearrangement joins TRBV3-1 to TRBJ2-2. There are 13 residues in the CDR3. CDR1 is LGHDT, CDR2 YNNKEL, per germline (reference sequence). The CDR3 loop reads CASSGFRSGELFF.

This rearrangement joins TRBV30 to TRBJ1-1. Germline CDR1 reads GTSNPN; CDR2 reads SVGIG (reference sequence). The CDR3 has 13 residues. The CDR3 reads CAWSVHGNTEAFF.

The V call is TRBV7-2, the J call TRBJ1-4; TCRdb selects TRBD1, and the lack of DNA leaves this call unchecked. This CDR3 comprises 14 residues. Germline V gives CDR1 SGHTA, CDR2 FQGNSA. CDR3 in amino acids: CASSLSKGNEKLFF.

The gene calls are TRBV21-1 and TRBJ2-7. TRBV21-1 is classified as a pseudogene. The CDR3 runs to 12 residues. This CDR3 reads CASSKEWYEQYF.

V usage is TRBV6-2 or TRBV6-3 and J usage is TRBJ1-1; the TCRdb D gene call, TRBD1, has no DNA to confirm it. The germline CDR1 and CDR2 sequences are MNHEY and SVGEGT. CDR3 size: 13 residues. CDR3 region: CASSMGRGFEAFF.

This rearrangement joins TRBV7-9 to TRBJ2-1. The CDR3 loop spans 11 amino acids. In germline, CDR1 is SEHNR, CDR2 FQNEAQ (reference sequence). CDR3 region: CASSLDHEQFF.

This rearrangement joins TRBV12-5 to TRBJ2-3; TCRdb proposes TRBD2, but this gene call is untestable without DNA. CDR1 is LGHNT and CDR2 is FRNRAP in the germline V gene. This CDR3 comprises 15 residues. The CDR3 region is CASLLTSGFTDTQYF.

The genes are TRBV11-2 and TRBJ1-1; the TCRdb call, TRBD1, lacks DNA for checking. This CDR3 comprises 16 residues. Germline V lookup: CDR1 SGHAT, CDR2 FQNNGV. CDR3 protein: CASSPPPGGRDTEAFF.

CDR3 protein: CASSIGQVNTEAFF. The chain links TRBV7-9 to TRBJ1-1; checking the TCRdb D call of TRBD1 is not possible without DNA. The length of the CDR3 is 14 residues. The germline gives CDR1 SEHNR, CDR2 FQNEAQ (reference sequence).

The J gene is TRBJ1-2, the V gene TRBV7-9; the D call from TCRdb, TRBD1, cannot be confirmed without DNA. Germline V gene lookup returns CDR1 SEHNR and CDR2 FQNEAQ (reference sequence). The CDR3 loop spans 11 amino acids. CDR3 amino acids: CAIPTGNGYTF.

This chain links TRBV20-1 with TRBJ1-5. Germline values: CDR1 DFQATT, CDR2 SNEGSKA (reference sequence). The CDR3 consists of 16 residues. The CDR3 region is CSARFQPNTQDQPQHF.

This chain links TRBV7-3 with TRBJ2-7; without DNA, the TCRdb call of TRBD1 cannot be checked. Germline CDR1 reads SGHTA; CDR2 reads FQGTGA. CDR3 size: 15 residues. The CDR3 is CASSLTGGESYEQYF.

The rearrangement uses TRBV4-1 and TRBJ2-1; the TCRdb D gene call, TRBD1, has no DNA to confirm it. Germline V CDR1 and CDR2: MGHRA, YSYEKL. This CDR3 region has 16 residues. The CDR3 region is CASSQDGGPYYNEQFF.

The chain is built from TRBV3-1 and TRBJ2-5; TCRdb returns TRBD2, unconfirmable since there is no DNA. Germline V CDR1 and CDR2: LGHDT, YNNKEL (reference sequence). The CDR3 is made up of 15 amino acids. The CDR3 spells CASSQGSGPKGVQYF.

The CDR3 protein is CASSIGHSRGTEAFF. The rearrangement uses TRBV19 and TRBJ1-1. This CDR3 comprises 15 residues. Per germline, CDR1 LNHDA and CDR2 SQIVND (reference sequence).

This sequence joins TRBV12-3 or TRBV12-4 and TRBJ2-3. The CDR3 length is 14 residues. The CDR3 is CASTTVLYTDTQYF.

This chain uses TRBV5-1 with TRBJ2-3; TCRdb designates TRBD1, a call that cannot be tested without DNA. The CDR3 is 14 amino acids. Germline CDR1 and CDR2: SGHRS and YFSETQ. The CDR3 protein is CASRIGGRTDTQYF.

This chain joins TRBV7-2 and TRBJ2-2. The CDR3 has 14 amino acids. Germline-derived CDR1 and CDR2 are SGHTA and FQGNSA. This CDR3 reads CASSRQVNTGELFF.

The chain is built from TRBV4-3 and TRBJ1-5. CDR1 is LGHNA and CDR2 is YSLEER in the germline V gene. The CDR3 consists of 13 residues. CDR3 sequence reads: CASSQGIGWPQHF.

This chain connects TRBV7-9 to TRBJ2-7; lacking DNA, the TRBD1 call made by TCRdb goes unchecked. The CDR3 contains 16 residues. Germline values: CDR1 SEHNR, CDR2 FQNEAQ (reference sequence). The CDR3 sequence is CASSPLTGTPFYEQYF.

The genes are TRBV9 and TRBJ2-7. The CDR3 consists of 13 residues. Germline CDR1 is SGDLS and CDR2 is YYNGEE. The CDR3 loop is CASSQDDAYEQYF.